This T cell receptor (beta chain) was captured in a study of cytomegalovirus exposure and HLA in healthy donors. Germline V gene sequence: CDR1 LNHNV, CDR2 YYDKDF (reference sequence). There are 15 residues in the CDR3. Trimming removed 0 bases at V and 2 bases at J, with 11 bases between. Primers for the PCR totalled 60 Vbeta and 13 Jbeta. Sequencing was performed with immunoSEQ multiplex PCR; in TCRdb, only in-frame clones are kept and a portion is missing. This table holds 150,000 to 200,000 clones, roughly four fifths found once. The sequence came from a man between 45 and 60 years old in good health and CMV-seronegative. V and J are TRBV15 and TRBJ2-7; D is unclear. Material: PBMCs. The CDR3 sequence is CATSRDGRRAYEQYF. CDR3 DNA sequence: TGTGCCACCAGCAGAGATGGGCGCCGTGCCTACGAGCAGTACTTC.